This TCR beta chain comes out of a study of OX40 agonist ivuxolimab in advanced cancers. About the research overall: Patients with prior anti-PD-1, anti-PD-L1 or anti-CTLA-4 therapy were eligible; 40% had some. Partial responses occurred in three patients (one hepatocellular carcinoma, two cutaneous melanoma).

TCRdb's table, derived via immunoSEQ multiplex PCR, lists solely in-frame clones and lacks some. The data hold some 77,000 clones, with more than 80% observed a single time. Details on this clone: Its cognate antigen is unknown.

Study-wide results and caveats: Compared with CD4+, CD8+ T cells on average had more expanded clones.

The sequence was obtained from an adult with an advanced solid tumor such as melanoma, head and neck, liver or kidney cancer. The sequencing here drew on CD4+ or CD8+ T cells sorted from blood, taken in a trial of the OX40 agonist ivuxolimab.

The CDR3 DNA reads TGTGCCAGCAGTTACGTTAGCGGAGCCTACGAGCAGTACTTC. Protein sequence: CASSYVSGAYEQYF. J is TRBJ2-7 and V is TRBV6-5, with D maybe TRBD2 (6 bases). The V gene lost 2 bases and the J gene lost 2 bases, with 10 bases spanning the gap. This CDR3 comprises 14 residues. The germline gives CDR1 MNHEY, CDR2 SVGAGI.